Listed here are 4 T cell receptor beta chains from one sample, sequenced in a study of blood T cell repertoires in COVID-19. Sequencing was performed with immunoSEQ multiplex PCR; in TCRdb, only in-frame clones are kept and a portion is missing. This table has around 360,000 clones, more than 70% appearing once. Source material: PBMCs or T cells enriched from blood (not recorded which). Every receptor here comes from a man between 40 and 49 years old in a cohort exposed to, infected with or recovered from COVID-19 (not recorded which).

This rearrangement joins TRBV5-1 to TRBJ2-3; the match to TRBD1 covers 7 bases. Germline V gives CDR1 SGHRS, CDR2 YFSETQ. This CDR3 region has 16 residues. With V trimmed by 0 bases and J by 4 bases, 8 bases remained unmatched. DNA of the CDR3: TGCGCCAGCAGCTTGGAATCTCACAGGGGAGCAGATACGCAGTATTTT. This codes for CASSLESHRGADTQYF.

This chain links TRBV9 with TRBJ1-6; TRBD1 might be the D (6 bases). Trimming took 4 bases from V and 7 from J, leaving 15 bases between them. This CDR3 comprises 15 residues. CDR1 is SGDLS and CDR2 is YYNGEE in the germline V gene. The CDR3 reads CASSPTTGWNSPLHF. CDR3 DNA sequence: TGTGCCAGCAGCCCTACAACAGGGTGGAATTCACCCCTCCACTTT.

This sequence joins TRBV4-2 and TRBJ1-3; D is perhaps TRBD1 (5 bases). Trimming left V 0 bases short and J 2 bases short, with 8 bases between. Germline CDR1 reads LGHNA; CDR2 reads YNFKEQ. This CDR3 is 15 amino acids long. The chain's CDR3 is CASSQDGGTGNTIYF. The CDR3 DNA sequence: TGTGCCAGCAGCCAAGATGGGGGGACTGGAAACACCATATATTTT.

This clone came up once. This rearrangement joins TRBV11-2 to TRBJ1-1; D gene unclear. The CDR3 has 14 amino acids. V was cut by 5 bases and J by 1 base, with 11 bases left in between. Germline V gene sequence: CDR1 SGHAT, CDR2 FQNNGV. The CDR3 nucleotides read TGTGCCAGCAGCCCGAGGTTGCGGAACACTGAAGCTTTCTTT. As protein: CASSPRLRNTEAFF.